The entry below describes one T cell receptor beta chain. The antigen is undetermined. V lost 0 bases and J 8 bases, leaving 20 bases between the germline ends. In germline, CDR1 is SGHDT, CDR2 YYEEEE. This CDR3 contains 16 residues. Sequenced by immunoSEQ multiplex PCR; TCRdb stores in-frame clones only, minus some. The data show about 51,000 clones, about four fifths seen once. This record comes from a study of OX40 agonist ivuxolimab in advanced cancers. Background on the study: Allowance was made for prior anti-PD-1, anti-PD-L1 or anti-CTLA-4 therapy, and roughly 40% had some.

Findings of the study overall: Dose levels from 0.1 to 3.0 mg/kg saw CD4+ and CD8+ blood T cells expand clonally by week 6. Partial responders receiving 0.1-3.0 mg/kg showed among the lowest clonal expansion. Averaging showed that CD8+ T cells had more expanded clones than CD4+ did.

This chain connects TRBV5-6 to TRBJ1-2; no clear D. The source was CD4+ or CD8+ T cells sorted from blood, collected in a trial of the OX40 agonist ivuxolimab. This clonotype originated in an adult with an advanced solid tumor such as melanoma, head and neck, liver or kidney cancer. The CDR3 DNA reads as TGTGCCAGCAGCTTGGGTAGGAGCCGGAACTATGGGGGCTACACCTTC. As protein: CASSLGRSRNYGGYTF.